The clone carrying this T cell receptor (beta chain) has a single count. Its antigen remains unidentified. Trimming cost V 8 bases and J 4 bases; bases outside gene matches: 9. The CDR3 spans 14 residues. Germline V gives CDR1 SQVTM, CDR2 ANQGSEA. Unique molecular identifiers tagged the TCRbeta library. TCRdb reanalysed the PCR reads using MiXCR and keeps one entry per CDR3 protein. The table includes 100,000 to 150,000 distinct CDR3 sequences, roughly 24% detected once. The sample originates from a study of T-cell reconstitution after alpha-beta-depleted transplantation in children. The study, taken as a whole, reports: T-cell counts and diversity at one year following transplant were attributed mainly to newly produced T cells.

The origin of this receptor is a male patient aged 2 to 9 who had a stem cell transplant for chronic granulomatous disease, so the T cells may come from the graft donor. The chain links TRBV29-1 to TRBJ2-1; TRBD2 aligns across 9 bases. The input for sequencing was PBMCs, mostly from graft donor cells, taken 180 days after TCRalphabeta/CD19-depleted stem cell transplant. For the CDR3, the DNA is TGCAGCTCCTGCCTGACTAGCGGTTACAATGAGCAGTTCTTC. Protein sequence: CSSCLTSGYNEQFF.